A selection of T cell receptor beta chains follows, all from one sample in a study of response to subunit inactivated influenza vaccine. TCRdb fed the RT-PCR reads into MiXCR, producing one record per CDR3 protein. This sample has 530,000 or so distinct CDR3 sequences, with 14% found just once. The sequencing here drew on PBMCs from blood, taken 11 to 12 days after vaccination. Receptors originate from a man over 45 who received an inactivated influenza vaccine. The CDR3 runs from the conserved cysteine through the conserved F or W. D genes are given only for firm matches. Size is stated for part of the rows, as once, few or many counts, or as a class when the clone is expanded.

clone_size	j_call	v_call	d_call	cdr3_nt	cdr3_aa
-	TRBJ1-6	TRBV20-1	-	TGCAATCCGGCCCCATTGTTCTATAATTCACCCCTCCACTTT	CNPAPLFYNSPLHF
few	TRBJ2-3	TRBV27	-	TGTGCCAGCAGTTTTACCGGGACTTCAGATACGCAGTATTTT	CASSFTGTSDTQYF
few	TRBJ2-7	TRBV4-2	-	TGTGCCAGCAGCCAAGAAGGAGGAGGAGACGAGCAGTACTTC	CASSQEGGGDEQYF
few	TRBJ2-2	TRBV6-1	TRBD1	TGTGCCAGCAGTGGTTCGGGACAGGTACTCACCGGGGAGCTGTTTTTT	CASSGSGQVLTGELFF
-	TRBJ2-4	TRBV7-2	-	TGTGCCAGCAGCTTAGGGGGGGTCACACGTTTCTTC	CASSLGGVTRFF
-	TRBJ1-1	TRBV27	-	TGTGCCAGCAGTTTATATAGCGGGCGGACTGAAGCTTTCTTT	CASSLYSGRTEAFF
few	TRBJ1-1	TRBV11-2	TRBD1	TGTGCCAGCAGCCCAAGGGGGACAGGGTCAAAACTCAACACTGAAGCTTTCTTT	CASSPRGTGSKLNTEAFF
few	TRBJ1-2	TRBV4-1	-	TGCGCCAGCAGCCCAACAGGAGGGAACTATGGCTACACCTTC	CASSPTGGNYGYTF
-	TRBJ2-1	TRBV2	TRBD2	TGTGCCAGCAAGAACCCCGGGACTAGCGGACTCAAGAGCTCCTACAATGAGCAGTTCTTC	CASKNPGTSGLKSSYNEQFF
-	TRBJ2-5	TRBV20-1	-	TGCAGTAAAAAGACTAGAGCGGAGACCCAGTACTTC	CSKKTRAETQYF
-	TRBJ2-5	TRBV12-3/TRBV12-4	TRBD2	TGTGCCAGCAGTTTACAACTAGCGGAGGGGACCCAGTACTTC	CASSLQLAEGTQYF
-	TRBJ1-1	TRBV29-1	-	TGCAGCGTTGAAAAACCGGGGGGAGCATTTCTATACACTGAAGCTTTCTTT	CSVEKPGGAFLYTEAFF